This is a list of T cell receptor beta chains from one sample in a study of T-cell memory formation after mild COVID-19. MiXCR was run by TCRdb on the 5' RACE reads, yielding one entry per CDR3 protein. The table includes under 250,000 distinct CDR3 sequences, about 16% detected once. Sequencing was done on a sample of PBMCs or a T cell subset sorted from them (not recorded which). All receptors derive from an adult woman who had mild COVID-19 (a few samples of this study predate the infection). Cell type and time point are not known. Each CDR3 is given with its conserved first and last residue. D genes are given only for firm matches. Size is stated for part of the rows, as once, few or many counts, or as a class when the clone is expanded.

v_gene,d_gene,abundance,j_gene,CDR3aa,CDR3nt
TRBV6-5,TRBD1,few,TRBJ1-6,CASSYSLTGSGSPLHF,TGTGCCAGCAGTTATTCGCTGACAGGGTCAGGGTCACCCCTCCACTTT
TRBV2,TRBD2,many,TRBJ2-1,CASILLAGYNEQFF,TGTGCCAGCATTCTACTAGCGGGGTACAATGAGCAGTTCTTC
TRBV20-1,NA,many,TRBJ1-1,CSARAGIYTEAFF,TGCAGTGCCAGGGCGGGAATTTACACTGAAGCTTTCTTT
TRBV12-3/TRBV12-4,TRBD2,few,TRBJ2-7,CASSLILAGAYEQYF,TGTGCCAGCAGTTTAATACTAGCGGGAGCCTACGAGCAGTACTTC
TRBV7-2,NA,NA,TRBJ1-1,CASSLTRASNTEAFF,TGTGCCAGCAGCTTAACCAGGGCCTCGAACACTGAAGCTTTCTTT
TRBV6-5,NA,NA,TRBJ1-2,CASSYPGQGIYGYTF,TGTGCCAGCAGTTACCCCGGTCAGGGGATCTATGGCTACACCTTC
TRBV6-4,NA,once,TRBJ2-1,CASSDTAGSYNEQFF,TGTGCCAGCAGTGATACGGCGGGCTCCTACAATGAGCAGTTCTTC
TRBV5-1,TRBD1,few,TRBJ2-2,CASSWGQGDTGELFF,TGCGCCAGCAGCTGGGGACAGGGAGACACCGGGGAGCTGTTTTTT
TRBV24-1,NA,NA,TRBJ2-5,CATGTYETQYF,TGTGCCACCGGGACCTATGAGACCCAGTACTTC
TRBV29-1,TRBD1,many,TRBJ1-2,CSAGGQGSLDYGYTF,TGCAGCGCCGGGGGACAGGGTAGCTTGGACTATGGCTACACCTTC
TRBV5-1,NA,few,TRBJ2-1,CASSLALVGNEQFF,TGCGCCAGCAGCTTGGCCCTAGTTGGGAATGAGCAGTTCTTC
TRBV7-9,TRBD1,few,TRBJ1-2,CASSETGGGYTF,TGTGCCAGCAGCGAGACAGGGGGCGGCTACACCTTC
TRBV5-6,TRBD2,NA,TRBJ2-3,CASSQITSGRATDTQYF,TGTGCCAGCAGCCAAATCACTAGCGGGAGAGCCACAGATACGCAGTATTTT
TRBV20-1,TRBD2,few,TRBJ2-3,CSASPRTSGVTDTQYF,TGCAGTGCTAGTCCCAGGACTAGCGGGGTCACAGATACGCAGTATTTT
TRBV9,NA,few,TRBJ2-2,CASTRGGGTNTGELFF,TGTGCCAGCACCAGGGGTGGGGGCACGAACACCGGGGAGCTGTTTTTT
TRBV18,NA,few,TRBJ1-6,CASSPGQSANGSPLHF,TGTGCCAGCTCACCCGGACAGTCCGCTAATGGATCACCCCTCCACTTT
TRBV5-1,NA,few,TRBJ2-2,CASSLMREELFF,TGCGCCAGCAGCTTGATGAGAGAAGAGCTGTTTTTT
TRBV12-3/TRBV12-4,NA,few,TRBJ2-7,CASSFMWGASYEQYF,TGTGCCAGCAGTTTTATGTGGGGAGCATCCTACGAGCAGTACTTC
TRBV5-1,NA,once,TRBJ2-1,CASSPFRDNEQFF,TGCGCCAGCAGCCCCTTTCGGGACAATGAGCAGTTCTTC
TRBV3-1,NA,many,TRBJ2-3,CASSQVYEPSVF,TGTGCCAGCAGCCAAGTCTACGAGCCCTCTGTTTTT
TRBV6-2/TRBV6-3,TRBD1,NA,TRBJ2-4,CASSWPGGANIQYF,TGTGCCAGCAGTTGGCCAGGGGGCGCAAACATTCAGTACTTC
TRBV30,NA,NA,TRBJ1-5,CAWSVPTYRGRAGNQPQHF,TGTGCCTGGAGTGTACCGACCTACCGGGGGAGGGCCGGCAATCAGCCCCAGCATTTT
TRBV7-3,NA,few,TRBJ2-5,CASSPTTLATQYF,TGTGCCAGCAGCCCCACCACATTGGCGACCCAGTACTTC
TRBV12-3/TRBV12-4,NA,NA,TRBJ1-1,CASSLSGTYTEAFF,TGTGCCAGCAGTCTTTCCGGGACCTACACTGAAGCTTTCTTT
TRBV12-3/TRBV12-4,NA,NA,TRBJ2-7,CASSPRGQVSYEQYF,TGTGCCAGCAGTCCGCGGGGGCAGGTCTCCTACGAGCAGTACTTC
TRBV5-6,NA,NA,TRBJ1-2,CASSPAWGRNYGYTF,TGTGCCAGCAGCCCGGCATGGGGTCGGAACTATGGCTACACCTTC
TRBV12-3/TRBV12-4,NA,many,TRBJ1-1,CASTSRQAVNTEAFF,TGTGCCAGCACCTCGAGACAAGCGGTCAACACTGAAGCTTTCTTT
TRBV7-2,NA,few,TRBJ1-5,CASSSDQGSQPQHF,TGTGCCAGCAGCTCGGACCAGGGGAGTCAGCCCCAGCATTTT